Following are 22 T cell receptor beta chains from one sample sequenced in a study of OX40 agonist ivuxolimab in advanced cancers. Only in-frame clones appear in the TCRdb table, and some are missing; sequencing was by immunoSEQ multiplex PCR. Among 90,000 or so clones, roughly nine tenths were seen once, and the ten largest hold approximately 0.35%. Here the sequenced sample was CD4+ or CD8+ T cells sorted from blood, taken in a trial of the OX40 agonist ivuxolimab. The receptor source for this set is an adult with an advanced solid tumor such as melanoma, head and neck, liver or kidney cancer.

The rearrangement joins TRBV30 to TRBJ1-1; D is unresolved. V gave up 0 bases and J gave up 4 bases, with 9 bases separating them. This CDR3 is built from 13 residues. CDR1 and CDR2 from the germline V gene are GTSNPN and SVGIG (reference sequence). The CDR3 spells CAWSVRWGTEAFF. The CDR3 DNA reads TGTGCCTGGAGTGTACGGTGGGGCACTGAAGCTTTCTTT.

This clone is a singleton in its sample. The rearrangement uses TRBV5-4 and TRBJ2-3, with 7 bases identical to TRBD1. Germline V CDR1 and CDR2: SGHNT, YYREEE (reference sequence). The trim removed 5 bases at V and 3 bases at J, leaving 12 bases unmatched. The CDR3 is 16 residues long. In nucleotides, the CDR3 is TGTGCCAGCAGTTTGCCCGGACAGGACCTAACAGATACGCAGTATTTT. As protein: CASSLPGQDLTDTQYF.

This clone was seen just once. The CDR3 is CASSSLGETYNEQFF. The DNA for the CDR3 is TGTGCCAGCAGTAGCCTGGGGGAAACCTACAATGAGCAGTTCTTC. This chain connects TRBV27 to TRBJ2-1; perhaps D is TRBD1 or TRBD2 (5 bases each). Deletions cut 5 bases from V and 2 bases from J, with 13 bases between. The V gene's germline CDR1 is MNHEY and CDR2 SMNVEV (reference sequence). This CDR3 is 15 amino acids long.

The chain carries TRBV27 and TRBJ2-7, with TRBD1 matching over 8 bases. The junction had 7 bases not matched to a gene; V was cut back by 2 bases and J by 4 bases. The CDR3 runs to 15 residues. Germline V gene lookup returns CDR1 MNHEY and CDR2 SMNVEV (reference sequence). Here the CDR3 reads CASSLGQGGMYEQYF. The CDR3 DNA sequence: TGTGCCAGCAGTTTAGGACAGGGAGGCATGTACGAGCAGTACTTC.

The chain uses TRBV6-1 and TRBJ1-2; D remains ambiguous. Germline loops: CDR1 MNHNS, CDR2 SASEGT. The V and J ends lost 2 bases and 8 bases respectively, with 9 bases between them. The CDR3 is made up of 12 amino acids. The CDR3 sequence: CASSERGLGYTF. The CDR3 coding sequence is TGTGCCAGCAGTGAACGGGGATTAGGCTACACCTTC.

The V and J genes are TRBV6-1 and TRBJ1-4; D possibly corresponds to TRBD1 (6 bases). V lost 1 base and J 13 bases, leaving 13 bases between the germline ends. The CDR3 totals 13 residues. From germline, CDR1 is MNHNS and CDR2 SASEGT. CDR3 DNA: TGTGCCAGCAGTGAAGAAGGGGGATTAGGACTGTTTTTT. Amino acids: CASSEEGGLGLFF.

The rearrangement links TRBV7-2 to TRBJ1-2; D call uncertain. The germline gives CDR1 SGHTA, CDR2 FQGNSA. CDR3 length: 13 residues. V was pared by 4 bases and J by 8 bases, with 14 bases between. This CDR3 reads CASSSRTDGGYTF. The CDR3 nucleotides are TGTGCCAGCAGCTCTCGGACTGATGGGGGCTACACCTTC.

This clone was found a few times. The CDR3, as DNA: TGTGCCAGCAGATCTACCGGGACGAGCTATGGCTACACCTTC. Its protein product is CASRSTGTSYGYTF. The V gene is TRBV6-5, the J gene TRBJ1-2, with D possibly TRBD1 on 5 matching bases. CDR3 length: 14 residues. CDR1 and CDR2 from the germline V gene are MNHEY and SVGAGI. The V and J ends lost 6 bases and 4 bases respectively, with 15 bases between them.

The gene calls are TRBV23-1 and TRBJ2-7; D gene unclear. TRBV23-1 is identified as an open reading frame with a role that is uncertain. This CDR3 contains 16 residues. Between the trimmed V and J ends, which lost 1 base and 1 base, there was a span of 14 bases. In nucleotides, the CDR3 is TGCGCCAGCAGTCAATTCCACGATTGGCAGTCCTACGAGCAGTACTTC. This codes for CASSQFHDWQSYEQYF.

The genes are TRBV9 and TRBJ2-2; a possible D gene is TRBD2 (7 bases). The germline V gene has CDR1 SGDLS and CDR2 YYNGEE. Trimming cost V 0 bases and J 3 bases, with 15 bases left between them. CDR3 length equals 17 residues. DNA for the CDR3: TGTGCCAGCAGCGTAGCTACGGGGGCGGGGGACACCGGGGAGCTGTTTTTT. It encodes CASSVATGAGDTGELFF.

In this sample, this clone turned up once. The V gene is TRBV5-1, the J gene TRBJ2-5; D possibly uses TRBD1 or TRBD2 (5 bases each). The CDR3 contains 14 residues. Looked up from germline, CDR1 is SGHRS and CDR2 is YFSETQ. V lost 4 bases, J lost 3 bases, and 13 bases lay in between. CDR3 in DNA: TGCGCCAGCAGCCCAAGGGACGGAGAAGAGACCCAGTACTTC. This gives the protein CASSPRDGEETQYF. The full variable domain, completed using reference TRBV5-1 and TRBJ2-5, is KAGVTQTPRYLIKTRGQQVTLSCSPISGHRSVSWYQQTPGQGLQFLFEYFSETQRNKGNFPGRFSGRQFSNSRSEMNVSTLELGDSALYLCASSPRDGEETQYFGPGTRLLVL.

V and J are TRBV30 and TRBJ1-1, with unresolved D. CDR1 is GTSNPN, CDR2 SVGIG, per germline (reference sequence). Trimming left V 2 bases short and J 0 bases short, with 7 bases between. The CDR3 is 13 amino acids. The CDR3 DNA follows: TGTGCCTGGAGTATGGCATTGAACACTGAAGCTTTCTTT. Protein: CAWSMALNTEAFF.

The chain employs TRBV7-2 and TRBJ2-4, with D perhaps given as TRBD1 or TRBD2 (5 bases each). CDR3 size: 12 residues. V was pared by 5 bases and J by 11 bases, with 13 bases between. Germline V gene sequence: CDR1 SGHTA, CDR2 FQGNSA. CDR3 region: CASSRDLAVQYF. The CDR3 coding sequence is TGTGCCAGCAGCAGGGACCTCGCAGTTCAGTACTTC.

V usage is TRBV7-2 and J usage is TRBJ1-2; unclear D gene. Germline values: CDR1 SGHTA, CDR2 FQGNSA. The V and J ends lost 0 bases and 0 bases respectively, with 8 bases between them. This CDR3 has 15 amino acids. CDR3 in DNA: TGTGCCAGCAGCTTAGCGTCGGGTGCTAACTATGGCTACACCTTC. It specifies CASSLASGANYGYTF.

The gene calls are TRBV15 and TRBJ1-3; unclear D gene. Germline CDR1 and CDR2: LNHNV and YYDKDF (reference sequence). V was pared by 0 bases and J by 8 bases, with 11 bases between. This CDR3 region has 14 residues. The chain's CDR3 is CATSRDPVSDTIYF. CDR3 nucleotides: TGTGCCACCAGCAGAGATCCCGTCTCCGACACCATATATTTT.

Worth noting for this clone: Compared with germline, one end of the junction differs, possibly owing to a read error. The V call is TRBV7-9, the J call TRBJ1-4, with D uncertain. Germline CDR1 and CDR2: SEHNR and FQNEAQ (reference sequence). The CDR3 is made up of 14 amino acids. The CDR3 DNA is TGTGCCAGCAGCGTAGCAGAGGGTAGTGAAAAACTGTTTTTT. It yields the protein CASSVAEGSEKLFF.

This rearrangement joins TRBV7-2 to TRBJ2-5, with D unclear. Germline V CDR1 and CDR2: SGHTA, FQGNSA. CDR3 length: 16 amino acids. V lost 6 bases to trimming and J lost 2 bases, with 19 bases between them. CDR3 in amino acids: CASRIKGFFRQETQYF. The CDR3, as DNA: TGTGCCAGCAGGATAAAAGGGTTCTTTCGGCAAGAGACCCAGTACTTC.

J is TRBJ1-2 and V is TRBV18; TRBD1 aligns across 9 bases. The CDR3 is made up of 16 amino acids. CDR1 and CDR2 (germline): KGHSH, LQKENI. J was trimmed by 4 bases and V by 3 bases; bases with no gene match: 9. Here the CDR3 DNA reads TGTGCCAGCTCACCGATGGAACAGGGGGCCGTCTATGGCTACACCTTC. This translates into CASSPMEQGAVYGYTF.

V gene TRBV29-1 combines with J gene TRBJ1-2; D is perhaps TRBD1 (5 bases). Germline V CDR1 and CDR2: SQVTM, ANQGSEA. V gave up 4 bases and J gave up 8 bases, with 11 bases separating them. The CDR3 covers 11 residues. Here the CDR3 DNA reads TGCAGCGTTGGAGGGGAGGGAGGCTACACCTTC. Translated, it gives CSVGGEGGYTF.

The rearrangement uses TRBV10-3 and TRBJ1-5, with D uncertain. CDR1 is ENHRY, CDR2 SYGVKD, per germline. V lost 2 bases, J lost 3 bases, and 5 bases lay in between. CDR3 length equals 13 residues. Written as DNA, the CDR3 is TGTGCCATCAGTGAGGGATACAATCAGCCCCAGCATTTT. It codes for CAISEGYNQPQHF.

The V call is TRBV25-1, the J call TRBJ2-2; 12 bases line up with TRBD1. Germline V gene lookup returns CDR1 MGHDK and CDR2 SYGVNS. Losses at the gene ends were 1 base for V and 5 bases for J; bases not matched to a gene: 8. The CDR3 runs to 18 residues. Here the CDR3 DNA reads TGTGCCAGCAGTGAATTCGGGGGGACAGGGGGCAAAACCGGGGAGCTGTTTTTT. Its translation is CASSEFGGTGGKTGELFF.

This clone was counted only a few times. V gene TRBV7-9 combines with J gene TRBJ1-6; a weak D match, TRBD1 (6 bases). Between the trimmed V and J ends, which lost 0 bases and 9 bases, there was a span of 9 bases. Germline V gives CDR1 SEHNR, CDR2 FQNEAQ (reference sequence). This CDR3 contains 14 residues. CDR3 DNA: TGTGCCAGCAGCTTAGCGGGGGGCCGTTCACCCCTCCACTTT. This sequence encodes CASSLAGGRSPLHF.